The rows below give T cell receptor beta chains drawn from one sample of a study of blood T cell repertoires in COVID-19. Libraries were prepared by immunoSEQ multiplex PCR; TCRdb keeps only in-frame clonotypes and omits some of them. This sample yields about 180,000 clones, of which about three quarters are seen a single time; roughly 10% belongs to the top ten. Sequenced: peripheral blood. The receptor set was obtained from a woman of 80 years or more with COVID-19, enrolled during active disease. The CDR3 runs from the conserved cysteine through the conserved F or W.

v_gene,len,CDR3aa
TRBV5-4,13,CASSPPAKNIQYF
TRBV6-6,14,CASSYLTSYNEQFF
TRBV20-1,15,CSASGHGGADFEQFF
TRBV6-2/TRBV6-3,16,CASSYVRGAINEKLFF
TRBV18,13,CASSLDPNQPQHF
TRBV7-9,12,CASSLDRAAQYF
TRBV5-4,14,CASSPRDTNYGYTF
TRBV7-9,14,CASSLSGTGYEQYF
TRBV11-3,18,CASSLGWPLAGNSYEQYF
TRBV7-2,16,CASSLRGRQGTYEQYF
TRBV7-8,14,CASSTRQGSRGYTF
TRBV5-4,15,CASSGLAGGRNEQFF
TRBV5-8,16,CASSSGQAPENYGYTF
TRBV7-6,14,CASSLYGRVGELFF
TRBV3-1/TRBV3-2,12,CASTGRSGELFF
TRBV2,15,CASSVGQAWTGELFF
TRBV7-9,13,CASSRDTNQPQHF
TRBV28,15,CASSFWSSGGNEQFF
TRBV5-1,13,CASSIGPGQEAFF
TRBV15,12,CATSRDYETQYF
TRBV10-3,15,CAISDPGANTGELFF
TRBV30,14,CACQRRVSTDTQYF
TRBV29-1,13,CSVAGAGADTQYF
TRBV15,13,CATSRDWANEQYF
TRBV19,13,CASSTTGGYTQYF
TRBV5-4,15,CASSTGLADSDTQYF
TRBV12-3/TRBV12-4,13,CASSGDRGDEQYF
TRBV5-8,17,CASSSGLAWGGNQPQHF
TRBV5-1,16,CASSINRDWDPDEQFF
TRBV5-6,14,CASSSGRRNYGYTF
TRBV7-9,15,CASSYTGTGGDTIYF
TRBV11-3,13,CASSLETVYGYTF
TRBV10-3,16,CAISERAGTGGEKLFF
TRBV27,14,CASSLLASYNEQFF
TRBV29-1,15,CSVELLVTGGNGYTF
TRBV14,13,CASSHGTGLGYTF
TRBV29-1,14,CSVPGQTNTGELFF
TRBV5-4,15,CASSTDTLPGNEQYF
TRBV5-4,13,CASRPGQGYEQYF
TRBV3-1/TRBV3-2,14,CASSQASGSDTQYF